A single sample is the source of the 10 T cell receptor beta chains below, sequenced in a study of T cell clonotyping in hematopoietic cell transplantation. Repertoires were generated with immunoSEQ multiplex PCR, while TCRdb's copy carries only in-frame clones and drops some. The sample lists about 27,000 clones, roughly 71% occurring once. The time point denotes: recipient sample about 28 days before transplant, after cytoreduction. This material consisted of peripheral blood mononuclear cells, taken before stem cell transplant. Receptor source: a man aged 50-59 years with myelodysplastic syndrome. Some clones in this sample may be carry-over from other donors' samples.

The chain links TRBV29-1 to TRBJ2-1; D not resolved. The length of the CDR3 is 12 residues. Germline V gene sequence: CDR1 SQVTM, CDR2 ANQGSEA. Trimming removed 1 base at V and 8 bases at J, with 9 bases between. CDR3 DNA sequence: TGCAGCGTTGAAGTACTTAGTGATGAGCAGTTCTTC. This sequence encodes CSVEVLSDEQFF.

V and J are TRBV29-1 and TRBJ2-1; 7 bases agree with TRBD2. Germline-derived CDR1 and CDR2 are SQVTM and ANQGSEA. Losses at the gene ends were 5 bases for V and 4 bases for J; bases not matched to a gene: 11. This CDR3 is 15 amino acids long. This chain's CDR3 is CSVLQRDRSYNEQFF. The DNA for the CDR3 is TGCAGCGTTCTTCAGCGGGACCGCTCTTACAATGAGCAGTTCTTC.

The rearrangement joins TRBV6-5 to TRBJ1-2, with 11 bases identical to TRBD1. This CDR3 is built from 16 residues. Trimming cost V 4 bases and J 4 bases; bases outside gene matches: 8. Germline assignment: CDR1 MNHEY and CDR2 SVGAGI. The CDR3 is CASSFVRTGGGYGYTF. CDR3 sequence (DNA): TGTGCCAGCAGTTTCGTCCGGACAGGGGGCGGCTATGGCTACACCTTC.

The chain employs TRBV4-1 and TRBJ1-5; 8 bases agree with TRBD1. This CDR3 has 16 residues. From germline, CDR1 is MGHRA and CDR2 YSYEKL. V trimming: 1 base; J trimming: 5 bases; junction bases outside the gene matches: 7. CDR3 region: CASSQVAGGVYQPQHF. In nucleotides, the CDR3 is TGCGCCAGCAGCCAAGTGGCAGGGGGCGTCTATCAGCCCCAGCATTTT.

J is TRBJ1-6 and V is TRBV7-9; D not resolved. The CDR3 extends over 15 amino acids. Germline V gives CDR1 SEHNR, CDR2 FQNEAQ (reference sequence). V lost 5 bases, J lost 7 bases, and 15 bases lay in between. The CDR3 region has the DNA TGTGCCAGCAGCCCTTCCGGGAGTTCAAATTCACCCCTCCACTTT. This codes for CASSPSGSSNSPLHF.

This clone was seen a handful of times. The V call is TRBV19, the J call TRBJ1-5; TRBD1 aligns across 7 bases. The V gene end was trimmed by 10 bases and the J gene end by 4 bases; junction bases not matched to a gene: 16. The CDR3 length is 16 residues. CDR1 and CDR2 (germline): LNHDA, SQIVND (reference sequence). The CDR3 region is CATKADRAAKNQPQHF. CDR3 in DNA: TGTGCCACCAAAGCCGACAGGGCTGCAAAAAATCAGCCCCAGCATTTT.

The rearrangement links TRBV10-3 to TRBJ2-7; 9 bases fit TRBD2. CDR1 is ENHRY and CDR2 is SYGVKD in the germline V gene. The CDR3 length is 14 residues. CDR3: CATASGEGAYEQYF. The CDR3 nucleotides read TGTGCAACGGCTAGCGGGGAAGGGGCCTACGAGCAGTACTTC.

The chain has TRBV28 and TRBJ1-2; no clear D gene. CDR3 length: 13 amino acids. The ends were cut back, 5 bases at V and 5 bases at J, with 12 bases in the middle. From germline, CDR1 is MDHEN and CDR2 SYDVKM. The CDR3 DNA sequence: TGTGCCAGCAGTCCAAGTGATGGGTATGGCTACACCTTC. Its protein is CASSPSDGYGYTF.

The genes are TRBV2 and TRBJ2-1; D gene unclear. The length of the CDR3 is 10 residues. The ends were cut back, 7 bases at V and 9 bases at J, with 7 bases in the middle. Looked up from germline, CDR1 is SNHLY and CDR2 is FYNNEI. CDR3 DNA sequence: TGTGCCAGCACCGCTCTTGAGCAGTTCTTC. This codes for CASTALEQFF. The variable domain in full, completed from reference TRBV2 and TRBJ2-1, reads EPEVTQTPSHQVTQMGQEVILRCVPISNHLYFYWYRQILGQKVEFLVSFYNNEISEKSEIFDDQFSVERPDGSNFTLKIRSTKLEDSAMYFCASTALEQFFGPGTRLTVL.

V and J are TRBV28 and TRBJ1-2; TRBD1 matches at 7 bases. The germline CDR1 and CDR2 sequences are MDHEN and SYDVKM. The CDR3 totals 14 residues. Unmatched junction bases numbered 2, after V lost 0 bases and J lost 4 bases. CDR3 sequence (DNA): TGTGCCAGCAGTTTATGGACAGGGACCTATGGCTACACCTTC. It is translated as CASSLWTGTYGYTF.